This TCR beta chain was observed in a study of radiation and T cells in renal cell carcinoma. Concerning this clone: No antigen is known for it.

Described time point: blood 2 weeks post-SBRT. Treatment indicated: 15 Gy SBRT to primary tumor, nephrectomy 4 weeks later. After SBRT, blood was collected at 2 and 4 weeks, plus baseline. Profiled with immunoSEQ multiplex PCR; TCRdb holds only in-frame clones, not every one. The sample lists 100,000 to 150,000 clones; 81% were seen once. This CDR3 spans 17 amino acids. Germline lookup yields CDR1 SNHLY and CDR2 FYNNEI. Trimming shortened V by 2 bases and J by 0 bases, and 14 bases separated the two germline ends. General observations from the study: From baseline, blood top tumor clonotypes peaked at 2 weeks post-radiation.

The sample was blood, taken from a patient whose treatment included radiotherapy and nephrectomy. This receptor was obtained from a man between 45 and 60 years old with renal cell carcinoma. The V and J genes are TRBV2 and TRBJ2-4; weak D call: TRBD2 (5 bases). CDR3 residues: CASSENGRAGAKNIQYF. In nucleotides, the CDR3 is TGTGCCAGCAGTGAAAACGGGCGGGCTGGAGCCAAAAACATTCAGTACTTC.